The 2 T cell receptor beta chains given below trace back to one sample, sequenced in a study of T cell responses to AZD1222 COVID-19 vaccine. Only in-frame clones appear in the TCRdb table, and some are missing; sequencing was by immunoSEQ multiplex PCR. The repertoire has some 60,000 clones, around three quarters of them found once; the top ten carry approximately 3.5%. Specimen: peripheral blood, collected 28 days after the second AZD1222 dose. The receptors were sampled from an adult who received the AZD1222 COVID-19 vaccine.

The chain couples TRBV7-3 to TRBJ2-6; 7 bases line up with TRBD1. Trimming at V came to 2 bases and at J to 0 bases, leaving 4 bases not matched to a gene. The CDR3 has 17 amino acids. CDR1 is SGHTA, CDR2 FQGTGA, per germline. The chain's CDR3 is CASSLGPGGSGANVLTF. In nucleotides, the CDR3 is TGTGCCAGCAGCTTAGGGCCAGGGGGCTCTGGGGCCAACGTCCTGACTTTC.

The chain recombines TRBV10-3 with TRBJ1-2, with D perhaps TRBD1 (6 bases). The length of the CDR3 is 12 residues. Germline-derived CDR1 and CDR2 are ENHRY and SYGVKD. Between the trimmed V and J ends, which lost 11 bases and 5 bases, there was a span of 15 bases. CDR3 protein: CAVGTGTYGYTF. The CDR3 DNA sequence: TGTGCCGTGGGCACAGGGACGTATGGCTACACCTTC.